This T cell receptor beta chain was identified during a study of T cell responses to AZD1222 COVID-19 vaccine. Method: immunoSEQ multiplex PCR; TCRdb's copy keeps in-frame clones and lacks some. Of around 120,000 clones detected, around 94% appear once; the ten largest clones hold less than 2.5%. V was clipped by 0 bases and J by 9 bases; unmatched bases: 2. There are 15 residues in the CDR3. Germline CDR1 and CDR2: LNHNV and YYDKDF (reference sequence). This TCR was sampled from an adult in good health. The chain links TRBV15 to TRBJ1-6, with 10 bases matching TRBD1. The sequencing used peripheral blood, collected on day 0 of AZD1222 vaccination. The CDR3 DNA reads as TGTGCCACCAGCAGAGATGGGACAGGGGTTTCACCCCTCCACTTT. Translation: CATSRDGTGVSPLHF.